Given below is one T cell receptor beta chain in context. The germline CDR1 and CDR2 sequences are SGHRS and YFSETQ. This CDR3 region has 16 residues. Trimming left V 0 bases short and J 3 bases short, with 16 bases between. This record comes from a study of blood T cell repertoires in COVID-19. The wider study: COVID-19 samples, acute and convalescent, were from the United States, Italy and Spain. The cDNA or gDNA used as material had been derived from T cells, B-cell-depleted T cells, or PBMCs.

Original methodology: Counts of nucleated cells, estimated from reference gene primer amplification, were obtained. The table came from immunoSEQ multiplex PCR; TCRdb's copy has only in-frame clones and leaves some out. V, J and clone size derive from that table, while D and trimming were established from the DNA sequence. The table shows some 97,000 clones, with about nine tenths occurring only once. The sample consisted of peripheral blood. J is TRBJ2-7 and V is TRBV5-1, with D perhaps matching TRBD1 (5 bases). The clonotype originates from a man aged 45-60 years with acute or convalescent COVID-19. CDR3 DNA: TGCGCCAGCAGCTTGGAATCCTCGTGGCAGGGCTACGAGCAGTACTTC. It yields the protein CASSLESSWQGYEQYF.